This T cell receptor (beta chain) was recovered during a study of CD8 T cells in Susac syndrome. V gave up 6 bases and J gave up 0 bases; unmatched junction bases: 10. The CDR3 extends over 16 amino acids. CDR1 ENHRY and CDR2 SYGVKD come from the germline V gene. Reverse transcription used roughly 0.45 to 1 ug RNA and random hexamers. MiXCR was run by TCRdb on the immunoSEQ multiplex PCR reads, yielding one entry per CDR3 protein. The sample contains about 120,000 distinct CDR3 sequences, 85% to 95% of which appear only once. This chain connects TRBV10-3 to TRBJ1-1; 7 positions match TRBD1. The receptor comes from a human donor in good health. The sample comprised CD8+ T cells from PBMCs. Here the CDR3 reads CAISGTALFMNTEAFF. CDR3 nucleotide sequence: TGTGCCATCAGCGGGACAGCTCTCTTCATGAACACTGAAGCTTTCTTT.